These T cell receptor beta chains were read from a single sample in a study of blood T cells in healthy people across ages. One entry per CDR3 protein results from TCRdb running MiXCR on the 5' RACE reads. The sample consists of 780,000 or so distinct CDR3 sequences, more than 50% of them appearing once. The specimen sequenced was blood. Receptors originate from a man in his forties or fifties in good health. Both conserved end residues are part of each CDR3. D genes are given only for firm matches. Some rows have no size entry. The others give once, few or many, or a class for an expanded clone.

v_call: TRBV28
d_call: NA
j_call: TRBJ2-3
clone_size: NA
cdr3_nt: TGTGCCTCCCAAACTAGCACAGATACGCAGTATTTT
cdr3_aa: CASQTSTDTQYF

v_call: TRBV20-1
d_call: TRBD1
j_call: TRBJ1-2
clone_size: once
cdr3_nt: TGCAGTGCTAGAGCCCAATGGGAGAGGGGACAGGGCGCTAAGGGAGGCTACACCTTC
cdr3_aa: CSARAQWERGQGAKGGYTF

v_call: TRBV5-6
d_call: NA
j_call: TRBJ1-2
clone_size: NA
cdr3_nt: TGTGCCAGCAGGAGGGTCCTCCGAAACTATGGCTACACCTTC
cdr3_aa: CASRRVLRNYGYTF

v_call: TRBV27
d_call: TRBD1
j_call: TRBJ2-5
clone_size: NA
cdr3_nt: TGTGCCAGCAGTCGGAGGACAGGGAGCTCCCAAGAGACCCAGTACTTC
cdr3_aa: CASSRRTGSSQETQYF

v_call: TRBV19
d_call: NA
j_call: TRBJ2-7
clone_size: NA
cdr3_nt: TGTGCCGCAGGGGGGGATGACGAGCAGTACTTC
cdr3_aa: CAAGGDDEQYF

v_call: TRBV7-9
d_call: NA
j_call: TRBJ2-3
clone_size: few
cdr3_nt: TGTGCCAGCAGCGATACAGGGTTTGCAGATACGCAGTATTTT
cdr3_aa: CASSDTGFADTQYF

v_call: TRBV2
d_call: TRBD1
j_call: TRBJ2-3
clone_size: NA
cdr3_nt: TGTGCCAGCGAAAGCTACGGGGGGACAGGGAGAGATACGCAGTATTTT
cdr3_aa: CASESYGGTGRDTQYF

v_call: TRBV7-2
d_call: TRBD2
j_call: TRBJ2-3
clone_size: NA
cdr3_nt: TGTGCCAGCAGCTCACGGACTAGTAGGACAGATACGCAGTATTTT
cdr3_aa: CASSSRTSRTDTQYF

v_call: TRBV20-1
d_call: TRBD1
j_call: TRBJ2-5
clone_size: NA
cdr3_nt: TGCAGTGCTAACAGGGGGTACCAAGAGACCCAGTACTTC
cdr3_aa: CSANRGYQETQYF

v_call: TRBV6-6
d_call: TRBD1
j_call: TRBJ2-3
clone_size: NA
cdr3_nt: TGTGCCAGCAGTCAATGGACAGGGGGGACAGATACGCAGTATTTT
cdr3_aa: CASSQWTGGTDTQYF

v_call: TRBV20-1
d_call: TRBD2
j_call: TRBJ2-3
clone_size: NA
cdr3_nt: TGCAGTGCTAGAGATCGACGGACTAGCGGGAGATCAGATACGCAGTATTTT
cdr3_aa: CSARDRRTSGRSDTQYF

v_call: TRBV7-9
d_call: TRBD2
j_call: TRBJ2-3
clone_size: NA
cdr3_nt: TGTGCCACGCGGGAGGGGGCAGATACGCAGTATTTT
cdr3_aa: CATREGADTQYF

v_call: TRBV28
d_call: TRBD1
j_call: TRBJ2-2
clone_size: NA
cdr3_nt: TGTGCCACCTCGGGACAGGGGATTACCGGGGAGCTGTTTTTT
cdr3_aa: CATSGQGITGELFF

v_call: TRBV20-1
d_call: NA
j_call: TRBJ2-1
clone_size: NA
cdr3_nt: TGCAGTGTAGGAGGCGGGGTCTCCTACAATGAGCAGTTCTTC
cdr3_aa: CSVGGGVSYNEQFF

v_call: TRBV7-2
d_call: NA
j_call: TRBJ1-5
clone_size: once
cdr3_nt: TGTGCCAGCAGCCCCGAAGGGCGGGTAAATCAGCCCCAGCATTTT
cdr3_aa: CASSPEGRVNQPQHF

v_call: TRBV10-3
d_call: NA
j_call: TRBJ2-7
clone_size: once
cdr3_nt: TGTGCCATCTCGGCAGGGGCGAGGTACGAGCAGTACTTC
cdr3_aa: CAISAGARYEQYF

v_call: TRBV28
d_call: TRBD1
j_call: TRBJ2-1
clone_size: NA
cdr3_nt: TGTGCCAGCAGCTATGAGCAGGGGGCGAGAGATGAGCAGTTCTTC
cdr3_aa: CASSYEQGARDEQFF

v_call: TRBV20-1
d_call: NA
j_call: TRBJ2-3
clone_size: NA
cdr3_nt: TGCAGTGCTTTCGACACGGGGAGCACAGATACGCAGTATTTT
cdr3_aa: CSAFDTGSTDTQYF

v_call: TRBV5-1
d_call: TRBD1
j_call: TRBJ1-2
clone_size: NA
cdr3_nt: TGCGCCAGCAGATCTGGCGGCCAGGGGGGCTATGGCTACACCTTC
cdr3_aa: CASRSGGQGGYGYTF

v_call: TRBV29-1
d_call: NA
j_call: TRBJ2-4
clone_size: few
cdr3_nt: TGCAGCTGTGGCGGACGGCAGTACTTC
cdr3_aa: CSCGGRQYF

v_call: TRBV6-6
d_call: NA
j_call: TRBJ2-7
clone_size: few
cdr3_nt: TGTGCCAGCAGTCGCGCCCAGGGGAGCTCCTACGAGCAGTACTTC
cdr3_aa: CASSRAQGSSYEQYF

v_call: TRBV29-1
d_call: TRBD1
j_call: TRBJ2-7
clone_size: NA
cdr3_nt: TGCAGCGTTCGGACAGGGTTCTACGAGCAGTACTTC
cdr3_aa: CSVRTGFYEQYF

v_call: TRBV27
d_call: TRBD1
j_call: TRBJ2-3
clone_size: few
cdr3_nt: TGTGCCAGCAGTCACCCTCGGACAGGGGGCTTGTCAGATACGCAGTATTTT
cdr3_aa: CASSHPRTGGLSDTQYF

v_call: TRBV4-1
d_call: NA
j_call: TRBJ2-1
clone_size: few
cdr3_nt: TGCGCCAGCAGCCAAGACCATGAGCAGTTCTTC
cdr3_aa: CASSQDHEQFF

v_call: TRBV11-2
d_call: TRBD1
j_call: TRBJ2-3
clone_size: NA
cdr3_nt: TGTGCCAGCAGGCCGGGTATAGGGGGCGCGGGCACAGATACGCAGTATTTT
cdr3_aa: CASRPGIGGAGTDTQYF

v_call: TRBV28
d_call: TRBD1
j_call: TRBJ2-1
clone_size: NA
cdr3_nt: TGTGCCAGCAGTTTACCGGGACAGTGGTACAATGAGCAGTTCTTC
cdr3_aa: CASSLPGQWYNEQFF

v_call: TRBV7-2
d_call: NA
j_call: TRBJ2-1
clone_size: NA
cdr3_nt: TGTGCCAGCAGCAAAGGAGCTGGACTGTTTGGTGAGCAGTTCTTC
cdr3_aa: CASSKGAGLFGEQFF

v_call: TRBV5-1
d_call: NA
j_call: TRBJ2-5
clone_size: medium-sized
cdr3_nt: TGCGCCAGCAGCGTTGCAGCCGACAGGCACCAAGAGACCCAGTACTTC
cdr3_aa: CASSVAADRHQETQYF

v_call: TRBV5-5
d_call: TRBD2
j_call: TRBJ2-1
clone_size: NA
cdr3_nt: TGTGCCAGCAGCTTTATGGTAGTGACGGGAGGAAATTACAATGAGCAGTTCTTC
cdr3_aa: CASSFMVVTGGNYNEQFF